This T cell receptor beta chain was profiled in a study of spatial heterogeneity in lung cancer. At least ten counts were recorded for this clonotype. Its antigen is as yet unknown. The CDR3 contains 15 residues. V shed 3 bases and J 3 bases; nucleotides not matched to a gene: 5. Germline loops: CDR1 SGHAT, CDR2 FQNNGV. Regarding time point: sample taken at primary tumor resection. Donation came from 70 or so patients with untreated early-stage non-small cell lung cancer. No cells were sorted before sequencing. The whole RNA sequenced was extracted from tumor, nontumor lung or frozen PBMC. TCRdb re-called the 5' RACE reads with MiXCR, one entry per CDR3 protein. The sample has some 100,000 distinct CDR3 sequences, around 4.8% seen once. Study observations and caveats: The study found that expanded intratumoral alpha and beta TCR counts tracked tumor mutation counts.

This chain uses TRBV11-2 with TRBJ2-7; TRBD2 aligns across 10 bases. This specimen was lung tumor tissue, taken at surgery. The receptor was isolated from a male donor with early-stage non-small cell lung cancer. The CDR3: CASSLVLAGLYEQYF. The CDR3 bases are TGTGCCAGCAGCTTGGTACTAGCGGGACTCTACGAGCAGTACTTC. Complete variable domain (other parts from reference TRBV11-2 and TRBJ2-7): EAGVAQSPRYKIIEKRQSVAFWCNPISGHATLYWYQQILGQGPKLLIQFQNNGVVDDSQLPKDRFSAERLKGVDSTLKIQPAKLEDSAVYLCASSLVLAGLYEQYFGPGTRLTVT.